This entry concerns a single T cell receptor beta chain. What it binds is unknown. Per the germline V gene, CDR1 is SGDLS and CDR2 is YYNGEE. There are 11 residues in the CDR3. Trimming stripped 3 bases from V and 3 bases from J, with 1 base between. The data stem from a study of T cell responses to AZD1222 COVID-19 vaccine. Study-wide findings and caveats: Of the AZD1222 recipients, only five to seven were seropositive at baseline. In a largely white British group with more females than males, clonal diversity was possibly underestimated. Among spike-specific TCRs, nearly half reportedly target unmutated variant regions.

Generated by immunoSEQ multiplex PCR, the TCRdb table keeps only in-frame clones and is missing some. The data contain roughly 80,000 clones, about 91% of them singletons. The chain is built from TRBV9 and TRBJ2-1; D remains unclear. The sample was peripheral blood, taken on day 0 of AZD1222 vaccination. This receptor was obtained from an adult in good health. DNA for the CDR3: TGTGCCAGCAGCGGCTACAATGAGCAGTTCTTC. Translated, it gives CASSGYNEQFF.